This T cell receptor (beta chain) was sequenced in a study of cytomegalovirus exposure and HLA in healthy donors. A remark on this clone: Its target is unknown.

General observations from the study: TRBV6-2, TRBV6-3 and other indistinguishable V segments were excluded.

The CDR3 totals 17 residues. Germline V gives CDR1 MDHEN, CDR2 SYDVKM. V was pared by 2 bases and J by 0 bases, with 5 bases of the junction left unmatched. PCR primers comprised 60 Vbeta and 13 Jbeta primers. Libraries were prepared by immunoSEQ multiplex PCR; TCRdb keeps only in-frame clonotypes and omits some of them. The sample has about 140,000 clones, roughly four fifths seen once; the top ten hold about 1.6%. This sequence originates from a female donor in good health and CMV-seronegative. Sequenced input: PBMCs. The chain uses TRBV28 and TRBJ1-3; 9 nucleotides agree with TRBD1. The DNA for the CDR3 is TGTGCCAGCAGTTTAGCAGGACAGGGGAGCTCTGGAAACACCATATATTTT. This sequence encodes CASSLAGQGSSGNTIYF. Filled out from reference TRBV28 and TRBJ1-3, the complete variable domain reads DVKVTQSSRYLVKRTGEKVFLECVQDMDHENMFWYRQDPGLGLRLIYFSYDVKMKEKGDIPEGYSVSREKKERFSLILESASTNQTSMYLCASSLAGQGSSGNTIYFGEGSWLTVV.